This TCR beta chain emerged from a study of T cell clones after liver transplantation. Study at large: Immunosuppression withdrawal was tried within 2 years after liver transplantation in this trial. Without induction therapy, subjects received standard immunosuppression until 12-24 months post-transplant. Study results and limitations: A significant post-transplant drop in circulating graft-donor-reactive CD4 TCRbeta sequences occurred in most of the 8 subjects. Low donor cell numbers restricted donor-reactive repertoire measurement in two subjects.

The count of this clone is one. Its antigen remains unknown. CDR1 SGHKS and CDR2 YYEKEE come from the germline V gene (reference sequence). The V gene lost 2 bases and the J gene lost 3 bases, with 9 bases spanning the gap. The CDR3 is 13 residues long. The repertoire was sequenced with immunoSEQ multiplex PCR; TCRdb's copy has only in-frame clones and lacks some. This sample carries under 85,000 clones, about four fifths of them seen once, and the ten largest clones take approximately 0.77%. The sample consisted of CD4+ T cells from blood, taken 12 months after liver transplant. The gene calls are TRBV5-5 and TRBJ2-7, with a tentative D call TRBD1 (6 bases). The clonotype was recovered from a human patient who received a liver transplant. Some T cells may have originated in the graft donor. CDR3 in amino acids: CASSFGQRYEQYF. The CDR3 coding sequence is TGTGCCAGCAGCTTCGGACAGCGCTACGAGCAGTACTTC.